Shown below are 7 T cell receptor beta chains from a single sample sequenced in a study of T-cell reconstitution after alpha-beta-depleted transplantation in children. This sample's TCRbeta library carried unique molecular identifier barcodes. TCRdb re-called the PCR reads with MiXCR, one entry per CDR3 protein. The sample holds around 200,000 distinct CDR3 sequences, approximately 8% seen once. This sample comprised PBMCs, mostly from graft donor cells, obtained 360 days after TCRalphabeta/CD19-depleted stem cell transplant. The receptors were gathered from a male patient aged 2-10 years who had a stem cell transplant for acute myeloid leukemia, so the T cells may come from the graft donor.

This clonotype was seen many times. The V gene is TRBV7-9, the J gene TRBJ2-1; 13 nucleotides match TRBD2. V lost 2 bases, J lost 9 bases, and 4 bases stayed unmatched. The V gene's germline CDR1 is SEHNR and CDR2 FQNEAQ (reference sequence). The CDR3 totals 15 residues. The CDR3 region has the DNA TGTGCCAGCAGCTTACGGGGACTAGCGGGAACTGAGCAGTTCTTC. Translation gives CASSLRGLAGTEQFF.

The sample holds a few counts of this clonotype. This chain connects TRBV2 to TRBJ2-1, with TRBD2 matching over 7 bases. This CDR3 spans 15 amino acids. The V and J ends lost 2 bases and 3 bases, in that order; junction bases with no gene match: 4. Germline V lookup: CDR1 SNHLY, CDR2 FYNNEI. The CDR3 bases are TGTGCCAGCAGTGAAAAGCGGGACGGCTACAATGAGCAGTTCTTC. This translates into CASSEKRDGYNEQFF.

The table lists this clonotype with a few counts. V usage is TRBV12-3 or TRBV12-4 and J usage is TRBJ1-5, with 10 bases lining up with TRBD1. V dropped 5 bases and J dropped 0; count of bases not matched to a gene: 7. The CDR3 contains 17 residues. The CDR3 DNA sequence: TGTGCCAGCAGTGACAGGGGGCCGCTATATAGCAATCAGCCCCAGCATTTT. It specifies CASSDRGPLYSNQPQHF.

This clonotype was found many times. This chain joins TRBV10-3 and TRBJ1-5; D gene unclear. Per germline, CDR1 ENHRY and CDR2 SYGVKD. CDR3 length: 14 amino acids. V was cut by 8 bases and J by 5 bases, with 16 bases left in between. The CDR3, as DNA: TGTGCCATCTCCTTACGGGAGGGAGATCAGCCCCAGCATTTT. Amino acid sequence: CAISLREGDQPQHF.

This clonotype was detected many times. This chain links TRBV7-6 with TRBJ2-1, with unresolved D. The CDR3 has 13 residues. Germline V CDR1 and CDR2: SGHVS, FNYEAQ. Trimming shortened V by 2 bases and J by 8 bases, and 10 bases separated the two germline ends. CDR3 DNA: TGTGCCAGCAGCTTAAGGGCCAGCCATGAGCAGTTCTTC. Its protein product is CASSLRASHEQFF. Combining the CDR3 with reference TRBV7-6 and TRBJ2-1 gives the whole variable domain GAGVSQSPRYKVTKRGQDVALRCDPISGHVSLYWYRQALGQGPEFLTYFNYEAQQDKSGLPNDRFSAERPEGSISTLTIQRTEQRDSAMYRCASSLRASHEQFFGPGTRLTVL.

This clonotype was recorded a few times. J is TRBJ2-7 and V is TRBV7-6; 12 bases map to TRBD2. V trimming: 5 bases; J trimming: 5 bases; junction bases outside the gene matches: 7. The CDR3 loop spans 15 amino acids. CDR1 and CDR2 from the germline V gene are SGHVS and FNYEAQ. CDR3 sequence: CASSNLAGGTHEQYF. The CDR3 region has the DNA TGTGCCAGCAGCAATCTAGCGGGAGGGACCCACGAGCAGTACTTC.

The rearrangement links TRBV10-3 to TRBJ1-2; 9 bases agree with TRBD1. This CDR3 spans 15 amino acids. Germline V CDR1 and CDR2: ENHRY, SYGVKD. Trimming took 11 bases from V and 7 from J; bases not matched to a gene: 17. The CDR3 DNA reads TGTGCCGTCCATGGACAGGGGAAACTACAGGGTGGCTACACCTTC. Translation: CAVHGQGKLQGGYTF.